This T cell receptor (beta chain) came from a study of shared clonotypes between healthy human individuals. Per the study methods: ImmunoSEQ junction-only sequences lacked quality scores, so their filtering differed. Clones were sequenced by immunoSEQ multiplex PCR, and TCRdb holds only the in-frame ones, with some missing. The DNA gave D and trimming, while V, J and clone size come from that table. The sample holds some 2.1 million clones, around 95% seen once. Positive CCR7 selection of CD45RO-negative cells yielded the naive CD8 cells, and terminally differentiated effector memory CD45RA+ cells were excluded. The clonotype comes from a man aged 18 to 30 in good health. Some clones in this sample may be carry-over from other donors' samples. Specimen: naive CD8+ T cells from PBMCs.

CDR3 amino acids: CASSEEIYNEQFF. CDR3 DNA sequence: TGTGCCAGCAGTGAAGAGATTTACAATGAGCAGTTCTTC. The chain combines TRBV2 with TRBJ2-1; D is uncertain. The CDR3 loop spans 13 amino acids. Germline loops: CDR1 SNHLY, CDR2 FYNNEI. V gave up 1 base and J gave up 4 bases, with 5 bases separating them. Together with reference TRBV2 and TRBJ2-1, the CDR3 gives the full variable domain: EPEVTQTPSHQVTQMGQEVILRCVPISNHLYFYWYRQILGQKVEFLVSFYNNEISEKSEIFDDQFSVERPDGSNFTLKIRSTKLEDSAMYFCASSEEIYNEQFFGPGTRLTVL.